A selection of T cell receptor beta chains follows, all from one sample in a study of glioma-infiltrating T cells. TCRdb analysed the multiplex PCR reads with MiXCR anew, one entry per CDR3 protein. The sample lists fewer than 500,000 distinct CDR3 sequences, around 45% occurring once. The sample comprised glioma tissue, nonneoplastic brain tissue, or PBMCs (not recorded which). All receptors derive from a human donor with low-grade glioma or glioblastoma, undergoing nonglioma brain surgery, or in good health (not recorded which). CDR3s include the opening cysteine and the closing phenylalanine or tryptophan. D genes are given only for firm matches. The listing skips clone size in some rows; elsewhere it reads once, few, many or a size class.

V gene,J gene,D gene,clone size,CDR3 protein,CDR3 DNA
TRBV19,TRBJ2-5,.,.,CASSKHVVRETQYF,TGTGCCAGTAGTAAACACGTCGTGAGGGAGACCCAGTACTTC
TRBV28,TRBJ2-3,TRBD2,many,CASSAGLAGVSDTQYF,TGTGCCAGCAGCGCTGGACTAGCGGGAGTTTCGGATACGCAGTATTTT
TRBV6-2/TRBV6-3,TRBJ2-1,.,.,CASSQVALRYNEQFF,TGTGCCAGCAGCCAAGTAGCGCTAAGATACAATGAGCAGTTCTTC
TRBV5-4,TRBJ1-2,.,few,CASSLAGRDYGYTF,TGTGCCAGCAGCTTGGCGGGGCGAGACTATGGCTACACCTTC
TRBV6-1,TRBJ2-5,.,few,CASTWQTIQETQYF,TGTGCCAGCACGTGGCAGACGATCCAAGAGACCCAGTACTTC
TRBV2,TRBJ2-7,.,.,CASSAPFSGGISEQYF,TGTGCCAGCAGTGCGCCTTTTTCTGGCGGGATAAGCGAGCAGTACTTC
TRBV28,TRBJ2-5,.,few,CASSSPLDGAGETQYF,TGTGCCAGCAGTTCCCCTCTTGACGGCGCAGGGGAGACCCAGTACTTC
TRBV20-1,TRBJ1-2,.,many,CSASRDRFYGYTF,TGCAGTGCTAGTCGGGACCGATTTTATGGCTACACCTTC
TRBV7-2,TRBJ2-2,.,.,CASSKDSITGELFF,TGTGCCAGCAGCAAGGACAGTATCACCGGGGAGCTGTTTTTT
TRBV25-1,TRBJ1-1,TRBD1,.,CASSDPTGEGNTEAFF,TGTGCCAGCAGTGACCCAACAGGGGAGGGGAACACTGAAGCTTTCTTT
TRBV15,TRBJ2-5,.,many,CATSRAPGETQYF,TGTGCCACCAGCAGAGCCCCAGGGGAGACCCAGTACTTC
TRBV28,TRBJ1-5,.,many,CASSLSGLNQPQHF,TGTGCCAGCAGTTTAAGCGGACTAAATCAGCCCCAGCATTTT
TRBV27,TRBJ1-1,TRBD1,.,CASSRGGTGDTEAFF,TGTGCCAGCAGCCGGGGGGGGACAGGGGACACTGAAGCTTTCTTT
TRBV27,TRBJ2-3,.,many,CASTRSDTQYF,TGTGCCAGCACACGGTCAGATACGCAGTATTTT
TRBV6-2/TRBV6-3,TRBJ2-1,TRBD2,many,CASTVRPGRGGYEQFF,TGTGCCAGCACAGTACGGCCCGGGAGGGGGGGGTATGAGCAGTTCTTC
TRBV28,TRBJ1-2,.,.,CASSSSGRDGYTF,TGTGCCAGCAGTTCGTCGGGGAGGGATGGCTACACCTTC
TRBV6-2/TRBV6-3,TRBJ2-5,.,many,CASSLRTVIQETQYF,TGTGCCAGCAGTTTAAGGACAGTCATCCAAGAGACCCAGTACTTC
TRBV6-1,TRBJ1-1,.,many,CASSEEEGGGTEAFF,TGTGCCAGCAGTGAAGAGGAGGGGGGCGGCACTGAAGCTTTCTTT
TRBV4-1,TRBJ2-7,TRBD2,many,CASSLGLADYEQYF,TGTGCCAGCAGTTTGGGACTAGCGGACTACGAGCAGTACTTC
TRBV19,TRBJ2-1,TRBD2,.,CASNQPGLAGFADFNEQFF,TGTGCCAGTAATCAGCCGGGACTAGCGGGTTTTGCCGACTTCAATGAGCAGTTCTTC
TRBV3-1,TRBJ2-6,.,many,CASSQARDGANVLTF,TGTGCCAGCAGCCAAGCCAGGGATGGGGCCAACGTCCTGACTTTC
TRBV28,TRBJ2-6,.,.,CASSITVANVLTF,TGTGCCAGCAGTATAACAGTAGCCAACGTCCTGACTTTC
TRBV6-2/TRBV6-3,TRBJ1-1,.,.,CASRNRGDLTEAFF,TGTGCCAGCAGAAATCGGGGGGATCTGACTGAAGCTTTCTTT
TRBV7-8,TRBJ2-7,TRBD2,.,CASSLSRGALYEQYF,TGTGCCAGCAGCTTATCGCGGGGGGCCCTTTACGAGCAGTACTTC
TRBV5-1,TRBJ2-1,TRBD2,.,CAGSSRTSSSVEQFF,TGCGCCGGCAGCTCCCGGACTAGCTCCTCGGTTGAGCAGTTCTTC
TRBV25-1,TRBJ1-3,.,.,CASSEFMAGSGNTIYF,TGTGCCAGCAGTGAATTCATGGCAGGTTCGGGAAACACCATATATTTT
TRBV10-3,TRBJ1-1,.,.,CAISEYDSNTEAFF,TGTGCCATCAGTGAGTACGACAGCAACACTGAAGCTTTCTTT
TRBV15,TRBJ2-5,TRBD2,.,CATSRDPLTSGSSETQYF,TGTGCCACCAGCAGAGACCCCCTAACTAGCGGGAGTAGCGAGACCCAGTACTTC
TRBV4-1,TRBJ2-7,.,few,CASSQAGRTSYEQYF,TGCGCCAGCAGCCAAGCGGGACGCACATCCTACGAGCAGTACTTC
TRBV15,TRBJ2-1,.,.,CATSSGTSSANEQLF,TGTGCCACCAGCAGTGGGACTTCCTCAGCTAATGAGCAGCTCTTC
TRBV6-2/TRBV6-3,TRBJ2-2,.,many,CASSLRLNTGELFF,TGTGCCAGCAGTCTGCGGTTGAACACCGGGGAGCTGTTTTTT
TRBV3-1,TRBJ2-3,.,.,CASSWTAFGTQYF,TGTGCCAGCAGCTGGACTGCTTTTGGTACGCAGTATTTT
TRBV28,TRBJ2-7,TRBD1,few,CASSLTGVSYEQYF,TGTGCCAGCAGTTTAACAGGGGTTTCCTACGAGCAGTACTTC
TRBV3-1,TRBJ2-3,.,.,CASSATQGGLSTDTQYF,TGTGCCAGCAGCGCAACACAGGGAGGGCTTAGCACAGATACGCAGTATTTT